The rows below give T cell receptor beta chains drawn from one sample of a study of cytotoxic CD8 clonotypes in ibrutinib-treated CLL. Only in-frame clones appear in the TCRdb table, and some are missing; sequencing was by immunoSEQ multiplex PCR. This table has under 45,000 clones, 65% to 70% appearing once. The sequenced sample was PBMCs, obtained at disease progression, from a patient treated with ibrutinib. Receptors originate from a human donor with chronic lymphocytic leukemia. Each CDR3 is given with its conserved first and last residue. The order of the fields is J gene, D gene, clone size, V gene, CDR3 protein, CDR3 DNA. The D gene is left open where the match is weak. Rows may omit the clone size; those that give it use once, few, many or a size class.

TRBJ2-2	-	-	TRBV7-2	CASSPIAGVGELFF	TGTGCCAGCAGCCCGATCGCCGGGGTCGGGGAGCTGTTTTTT
TRBJ1-2	-	-	TRBV27	CASSHRGDRTRGDYGYTF	TGTGCCAGCAGTCACCGAGGGGACCGAACCCGAGGTGACTATGGCTACACCTTC
TRBJ2-1	-	-	TRBV4-3	CASSQEEGSGQFF	TGCGCCAGCAGCCAAGAGGAAGGTAGCGGGCAGTTCTTC
TRBJ1-1	-	-	TRBV7-8	CASSLLGGTNTEAFF	TGTGCCAGCAGCTTACTCGGGGGGACGAACACTGAAGCTTTCTTT
TRBJ2-3	TRBD2	-	TRBV28	CASSPPPLLAGSTDTQYF	TGTGCCAGCAGTCCGCCCCCCCTACTAGCGGGAAGCACAGATACGCAGTATTTT
TRBJ2-7	-	-	TRBV5-1	CASSRNLIHGDEQYF	TGCGCCAGCAGCCGGAACCTAATCCACGGGGACGAGCAGTACTTC
TRBJ2-7	-	-	TRBV19	CASSFGVSYEQYF	TGTGCCAGTAGTTTCGGAGTCTCCTACGAGCAGTACTTC
TRBJ2-5	-	-	TRBV7-2	CASSPQSAGNGETQYF	TGTGCCAGCAGCCCACAGAGCGCTGGGAATGGAGAGACCCAGTACTTC
TRBJ2-7	-	-	TRBV28	CASKVTGPSYEQYF	TGTGCCAGCAAGGTAACAGGGCCCTCCTACGAGCAGTACTTC
TRBJ1-2	-	-	TRBV19	CASSIQQNYGYTF	TGTGCCAGTAGTATTCAACAGAACTATGGCTACACCTTC
TRBJ2-3	TRBD2	-	TRBV27	CASRISGRAADTQYF	TGTGCCAGCAGAATTAGCGGGAGGGCCGCAGATACGCAGTATTTT
TRBJ2-4	-	-	TRBV5-6	CASSRVTQGGTTYIQYF	TGTGCCAGCAGCCGAGTAACGCAGGGGGGGACGACGTACATTCAGTACTTC
TRBJ1-2	-	-	TRBV7-2	CASSFVTAGAGYTF	TGTGCCAGCAGCTTCGTGACAGCCGGGGCGGGCTACACCTTC
TRBJ1-1	-	-	TRBV7-8	CASSLSASGTSRNTEAFF	TGTGCCAGCAGCTTATCCGCTTCCGGGACTTCTAGGAACACTGAAGCTTTCTTT
TRBJ1-5	-	-	TRBV28	CASISKGQPQHF	TGTGCCAGCATTTCGAAGGGTCAGCCCCAGCATTTT
TRBJ2-1	TRBD1	-	TRBV2	CASRPDRGNEQFF	TGTGCCAGCAGACCGGACAGGGGCAATGAGCAGTTCTTC
TRBJ1-1	-	-	TRBV11-1	CASTSGGRRTEAFF	TGTGCCAGCACTTCCGGGGGGCGGCGGACTGAAGCTTTCTTT
TRBJ1-1	-	-	TRBV11-2	CASSDTAPLVEAFF	TGTGCCAGCAGCGACACAGCGCCCCTAGTTGAAGCTTTCTTT
TRBJ2-5	TRBD1	-	TRBV19	CASSTSGQGRETQYF	TGTGCCAGTAGCACATCCGGACAGGGGCGGGAGACCCAGTACTTC
TRBJ2-5	-	few	TRBV7-7	CASSQVGLGETQYF	TGTGCTAGCAGCCAAGTGGGTTTAGGGGAGACCCAGTACTTC
TRBJ1-2	TRBD1	-	TRBV25-1	CASRPTGGGYGYTF	TGTGCCAGCAGACCGACAGGGGGCGGCTATGGCTACACCTTC
TRBJ1-2	-	-	TRBV29-1	CSVEQGSAYGYTF	TGCAGCGTTGAGCAGGGATCCGCCTATGGCTACACCTTC